This T cell receptor beta chain was recovered during a study of control samples from healthy donors and cancer patients. The assay was immunoSEQ multiplex PCR, and TCRdb's table has in-frame clones only and misses some. The sample includes about 150,000 clones, more than 85% of them seen just once. J lost 8 bases, V lost 4 bases, and 7 bases had no gene match. CDR1 SGDLS and CDR2 YYNGEE come from the germline V gene. This CDR3 comprises 15 residues. This receptor was taken from a woman younger than 45 in good health. V is TRBV9 and J is TRBJ2-1, with 12 nucleotides matching TRBD2. The specimen sequenced was blood. This chain's CDR3 is CASSPSGRAGDEQFF. CDR3 nucleotides: TGTGCCAGCAGCCCTAGCGGGAGGGCCGGTGATGAGCAGTTCTTC.